The 24 T cell receptor beta chains below all came from one sample that was sequenced in a study of blood T cells in healthy people across ages. A second PCR of roughly 7 to 11 cycles used a sample-barcoded 5' primer and a J-beta primer mix. TCRdb passed the 5' RACE reads through MiXCR, listing each CDR3 protein once. Among about 700,000 distinct CDR3 sequences listed, 32% were seen once. Sequencing was done on a sample of blood. All receptors come from a woman of 80 years or more in good health.

On this clonotype: A much larger clone lies one base from this, so it may be a read error. The chain has TRBV5-1 and TRBJ2-3, with a weak D call TRBD1 (6 bases). Looked up from germline, CDR1 is SGHRS and CDR2 is YFSETQ. CDR3 size: 17 residues. Trimming took off 4 bases at V and 4 bases at J, with 22 bases between the two ends. The CDR3 spells CASSAWFASRGPDTQYF. DNA of the CDR3: TGCGCCAGCAGCGCCTGGTTTGCTAGCAGGGGCCCAGATACGCAGTATTTT.

As concerns this clonotype: A read error may produce the germline difference seen at one junction end. The CDR3 DNA sequence: TGTGTCAGCTCACCACGACAGGGCCAGGCCACCGGGGAGCTGTTTTTT. It translates to CVSSPRQGQATGELFF. The V call is TRBV18, the J call TRBJ2-2, with 7 bases identical to TRBD1. The germline CDR1 and CDR2 sequences are KGHSH and LQKENI. This CDR3 has 16 amino acids.

Ten or more counts support this clonotype. The CDR3 region is CASSSAARNTDTQYF. The CDR3 region has the DNA TGTGCCAGCAGCTCTGCCGCCAGGAACACAGATACGCAGTATTTT. The chain recombines TRBV7-2 with TRBJ2-3; D gene uncertain. This CDR3 contains 15 residues. V lost 4 bases to trimming and J lost 2 bases, with 13 bases between them. The germline V gene encodes CDR1 SGHTA and CDR2 FQGNSA.

The V gene is TRBV24-1, the J gene TRBJ2-3; tentatively, D is TRBD2 (7 bases). This CDR3 is 14 amino acids long. V was cut by 9 bases and J by 6 bases, with 18 bases left in between. Per germline, CDR1 KGHDR and CDR2 SFDVKD. CDR3 nucleotide sequence: TGTGCCACCGCTCAATCTGGGGGGGCGGATACGCAGTATTTT. Amino acid sequence: CATAQSGGADTQYF.

Notes on this clonotype: With a much larger clone just one base away, this may be a read error. The rearrangement links TRBV7-2 to TRBJ1-5; D is undetermined. The CDR3 is 15 amino acids. Per the germline V gene, CDR1 is SGHTA and CDR2 is FQGNSA. In nucleotides, the CDR3 is TGTGCCAGCAGCTTAGTCGGGCAGCCCAATCGGCCCCAGCATTTT. Its translation: CASSLVGQPNRPQHF.

This chain connects TRBV5-1 to TRBJ1-2; 7 bases align to TRBD1. V was clipped by 4 bases and J by 8 bases; unmatched bases: 11. The CDR3 extends over 14 amino acids. From germline, CDR1 is SGHRS and CDR2 YFSETQ. This chain's CDR3 is CASSTSTGTMGYTF. CDR3 DNA sequence: TGCGCCAGCAGCACCTCGACAGGGACGATGGGCTACACCTTC. The full variable domain, its missing parts supplied by reference TRBV5-1 and TRBJ1-2, is KAGVTQTPRYLIKTRGQQVTLSCSPISGHRSVSWYQQTPGQGLQFLFEYFSETQRNKGNFPGRFSGRQFSNSRSEMNVSTLELGDSALYLCASSTSTGTMGYTFGSGTRLTVV.

The chain has TRBV27 and TRBJ1-2; a weak D match, TRBD1 (6 bases). This CDR3 comprises 14 residues. Germline CDR1 is MNHEY and CDR2 is SMNVEV (reference sequence). Deletions cut 6 bases from V and 0 bases from J, with 11 bases between. CDR3: CASRNRAANYGYTF. CDR3 in DNA: TGTGCCAGCAGAAACAGGGCAGCTAACTATGGCTACACCTTC.

The table lists this clonotype with many counts. The CDR3 nucleotides are TGTGCCAGCAGCTTTGCCCCAGGGGGCTCTGGCTACACCTTC. This gives the protein CASSFAPGGSGYTF. The chain uses TRBV7-9 and TRBJ1-2, with 8 positions matching TRBD1. J lost 7 bases, V lost 3 bases, and 7 bases had no gene match. The CDR3 extends over 14 amino acids. Germline loops: CDR1 SEHNR, CDR2 FQNEAQ (reference sequence).

This clonotype was picked up many times. The chain employs TRBV13 and TRBJ1-2; the match to TRBD1 covers 9 bases. V lost 4 bases and J lost 4; bases outside the gene matches: 4. CDR1 PRHDT and CDR2 FYEKMQ come from the germline V gene (reference sequence). The CDR3 is 14 residues long. CDR3 coding DNA: TGTGCCAGCAGCTCCACAGGGGGCATCTATGGCTACACCTTC. It yields the protein CASSSTGGIYGYTF. Full variable domain (outside the CDR3, taken from reference TRBV13 and TRBJ1-2): AAGVIQSPRHLIKEKRETATLKCYPIPRHDTVYWYQQGPGQDPQFLISFYEKMQSDKGSIPDRFSAQQFSDYHSELNMSSLELGDSALYFCASSSTGGIYGYTFGSGTRLTVV.

The table lists this clonotype with many counts. The chain recombines TRBV5-5 with TRBJ1-2, with 9 bases identical to TRBD1. Germline V gene sequence: CDR1 SGHKS, CDR2 YYEKEE (reference sequence). The V gene end was trimmed by 6 bases and the J gene end by 4 bases; junction bases not matched to a gene: 13. The CDR3 is 16 residues long. CDR3 nucleotides: TGTGCCAGCACCGAGAGTACCGGGACAGGGATCTATGGCTACACCTTC. Residues: CASTESTGTGIYGYTF.

This clonotype was recorded at least ten times. The chain joins TRBV6-2 or TRBV6-3 to TRBJ1-5, with D possibly TRBD1 on 5 matching bases. The CDR3 is 13 amino acids. Germline CDR1 and CDR2: MNHEY and SVGEGT. The V and J ends lost 7 bases and 5 bases respectively, with 12 bases between them. The CDR3: CASTPSGDQPQHF. DNA of the CDR3: TGTGCCAGCACCCCGTCGGGGGATCAGCCCCAGCATTTT.

The chain combines TRBV24-1 with TRBJ2-5; 8 nucleotides align to TRBD1. Looked up from germline, CDR1 is KGHDR and CDR2 is SFDVKD. The V segment lost 3 bases and the J segment 3 bases; nucleotides outside the gene matches: 5. The CDR3 spans 15 residues. This CDR3 reads CATSDPTGVKETQYF. Written as DNA, the CDR3 is TGTGCCACCAGTGATCCGACAGGGGTTAAAGAGACCCAGTACTTC.

This clonotype has at least ten counts. The chain employs TRBV29-1 and TRBJ2-1; possibly TRBD1 for D (6 bases). In germline, CDR1 is SQVTM, CDR2 ANQGSEA. V was shortened by 7 bases and J by 0 bases, with 10 bases between the two germline ends. This CDR3 contains 13 residues. The CDR3 sequence is CSADRSSYNEQFF. The CDR3 nucleotides read TGCAGCGCCGACAGGAGCTCCTACAATGAGCAGTTCTTC.

This clonotype has at least ten counts. The V and J genes are TRBV7-2 and TRBJ2-5; perhaps TRBD1 as D (6 bases). The V end was cut by 5 bases, the J end by 5 bases, with 18 bases between. Germline CDR1 SGHTA, CDR2 FQGNSA. This CDR3 comprises 15 residues. CDR3 DNA sequence: TGTGCCAGCAGCCTTGGGACAACCCGCGGCGAGACCCAGTACTTC. Translated, it gives CASSLGTTRGETQYF.

This clonotype has ten or more counts. The chain employs TRBV6-6 and TRBJ2-1, with D perhaps TRBD1 or TRBD2 (6 bases each). From germline, CDR1 is MNHNY and CDR2 SVGAGI (reference sequence). The CDR3 totals 16 residues. V lost 7 bases and J lost 7, with 23 bases in between. The DNA of the CDR3 is TGTGCCAGCAACCCAACCAGGGGCGGGGAGACAAATGAGCAGTTCTTC. Its protein product is CASNPTRGGETNEQFF.

This clonotype was seen many times. The chain recombines TRBV6-5 with TRBJ2-3; TRBD2 matches at 10 bases. The CDR3 consists of 16 residues. V dropped 6 bases and J dropped 0; count of bases not matched to a gene: 6. CDR1 is MNHEY, CDR2 SVGAGI, per germline. This chain's CDR3 is CASRRRTSGSTDTQYF. The CDR3 DNA follows: TGTGCCAGCAGACGCCGGACTAGCGGTAGCACAGATACGCAGTATTTT.

This clonotype was observed a few times. The chain employs TRBV19 and TRBJ1-1; weak D call: TRBD1 (6 bases). V was clipped by 3 bases and J by 8 bases, with 16 bases between them. CDR3 length: 14 residues. Germline assignment: CDR1 LNHDA and CDR2 SQIVND (reference sequence). The CDR3 loop is CASSMGPNREEAFF. CDR3 coding DNA: TGTGCCAGTAGTATGGGGCCCAACAGGGAAGAAGCTTTCTTT. The full variable domain, completed using reference TRBV19 and TRBJ1-1, is DGGITQSPKYLFRKEGQNVTLSCEQNLNHDAMYWYRQDPGQGLRLIYYSQIVNDFQKGDIAEGYSVSREKKESFPLTVTSAQKNPTAFYLCASSMGPNREEAFFGQGTRLTVV.

The V gene is TRBV7-2, the J gene TRBJ1-3; 9 bases line up with TRBD1. Germline trimming cut 6 bases from V and 1 base from J; bases unmatched to any gene: 7. The CDR3 contains 16 residues. CDR1 and CDR2 (germline): SGHTA, FQGNSA. The CDR3 DNA reads TGTGCCAGCAGTTCCGGGACAGGGAAATCTGGAAACACCATATATTTT. Translation: CASSSGTGKSGNTIYF.

V gene TRBV24-1 combines with J gene TRBJ2-5, with D possibly matching TRBD2 (6 bases). V gave up 7 bases and J gave up 2 bases, with 16 bases separating them. The germline CDR1 and CDR2 sequences are KGHDR and SFDVKD. CDR3 length equals 15 residues. CDR3 sequence reads: CATRSGGTQQETQYF. In nucleotides, the CDR3 is TGTGCCACCAGATCAGGCGGGACTCAACAAGAGACCCAGTACTTC.

This clonotype was detected ten times or more. V is TRBV20-1 and J is TRBJ2-1; either TRBD1 or TRBD2 may fit D (6 bases each). This CDR3 contains 10 residues. Trimming took 5 bases from V and 12 from J, leaving 11 bases between them. The germline V gene encodes CDR1 DFQATT and CDR2 SNEGSKA (reference sequence). CDR3 DNA sequence: TGCAGTGCTCTCAGGGGAGGGCAGTTCTTC. Residues: CSALRGGQFF.

The chain combines TRBV3-1 with TRBJ2-5; no clear D. The CDR3 spans 14 residues. Germline values: CDR1 LGHDT, CDR2 YNNKEL (reference sequence). Trimming removed 2 bases at V and 1 base at J, with 8 bases between. In DNA, the CDR3 is TGTGCCAGCAGCCAACGGACCATCCAAGAGACCCAGTACTTC. Translating gives CASSQRTIQETQYF.

The chain has TRBV5-1 and TRBJ2-7, with D tentatively TRBD1 (5 bases). The CDR3 has 15 amino acids. Germline assignment: CDR1 SGHRS and CDR2 YFSETQ. V lost 0 bases, J lost 1 base, and 11 bases lay in between. This CDR3 reads CASSLVAGQSYEQYF. CDR3 bases: TGCGCCAGCAGCTTGGTGGCAGGGCAGTCCTACGAGCAGTACTTC.

V is TRBV11-3 and J is TRBJ1-5; TRBD1 is a possible D gene (5 bases). The ends were cut back, 3 bases at V and 5 bases at J, with 17 bases in the middle. CDR1 and CDR2 (germline): SGHNT, YENEEA. The CDR3 contains 16 residues. The CDR3 here is CASSFKRGRGHQPQHF. The CDR3 DNA reads as TGTGCCAGCAGCTTTAAGAGGGGAAGGGGCCATCAGCCCCAGCATTTT.

This clonotype was counted ten times or more. The chain joins TRBV28 to TRBJ2-3; D might be TRBD2 (5 bases). The CDR3 is made up of 12 amino acids. CDR1 and CDR2 (germline): MDHEN, SYDVKM. The ends were cut back, 5 bases at V and 8 bases at J, with 11 bases in the middle. The chain's CDR3 is CASSPQAGTQYF. The CDR3, as DNA: TGTGCCAGCAGTCCTCAGGCGGGTACGCAGTATTTT.